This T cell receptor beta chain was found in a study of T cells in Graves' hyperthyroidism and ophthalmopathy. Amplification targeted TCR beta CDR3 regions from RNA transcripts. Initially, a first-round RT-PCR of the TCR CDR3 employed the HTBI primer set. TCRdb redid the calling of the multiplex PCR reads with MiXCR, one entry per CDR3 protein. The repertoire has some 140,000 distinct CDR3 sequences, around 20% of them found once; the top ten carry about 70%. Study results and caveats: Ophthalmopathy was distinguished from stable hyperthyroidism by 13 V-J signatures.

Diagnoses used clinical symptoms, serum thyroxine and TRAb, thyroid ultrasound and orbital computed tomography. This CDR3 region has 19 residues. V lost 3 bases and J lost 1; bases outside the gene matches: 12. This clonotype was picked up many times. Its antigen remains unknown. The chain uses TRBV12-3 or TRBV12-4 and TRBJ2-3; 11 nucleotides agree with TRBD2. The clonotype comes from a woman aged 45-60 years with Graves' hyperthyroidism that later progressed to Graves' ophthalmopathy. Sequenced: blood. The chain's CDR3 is CASSFGSGRAMVGTDTQYF. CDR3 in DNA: TGTGCCAGCAGTTTTGGTAGCGGGAGGGCCATGGTCGGCACAGATACGCAGTATTTT.